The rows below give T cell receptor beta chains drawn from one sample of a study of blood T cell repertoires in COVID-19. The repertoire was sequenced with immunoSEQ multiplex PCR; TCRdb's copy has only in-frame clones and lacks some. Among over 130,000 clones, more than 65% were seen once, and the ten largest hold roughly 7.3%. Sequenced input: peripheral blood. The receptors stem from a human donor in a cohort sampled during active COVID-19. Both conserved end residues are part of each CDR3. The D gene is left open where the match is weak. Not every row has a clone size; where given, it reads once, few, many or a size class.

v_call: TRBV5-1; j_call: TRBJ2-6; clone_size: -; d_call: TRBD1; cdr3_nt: TGCGCCAGCAGCTCCGGGACAGTTCTATCTGGGGCCAACGTCCTGACTTTC; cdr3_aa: CASSSGTVLSGANVLTF
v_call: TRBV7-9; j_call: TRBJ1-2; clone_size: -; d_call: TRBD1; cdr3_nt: TGTGCCAGCAGCCGGACAGGGGGGAACTATGGCTACACCTTC; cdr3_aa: CASSRTGGNYGYTF
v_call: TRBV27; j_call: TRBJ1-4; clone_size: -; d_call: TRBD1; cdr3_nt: TGTGCCAGCAGTTTACGACAGGGGGCTGGTAATGAAAAACTGTTTTTT; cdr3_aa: CASSLRQGAGNEKLFF
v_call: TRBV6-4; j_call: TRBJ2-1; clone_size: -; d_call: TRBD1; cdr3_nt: TGTGCCAGCAGTAACCGGGACAGCAGGGTCAATGAGCAGTTCTTC; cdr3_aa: CASSNRDSRVNEQFF
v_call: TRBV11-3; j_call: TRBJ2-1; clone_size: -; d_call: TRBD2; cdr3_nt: TGTGCCAGCAGCTTAGATTATCGCCTAGCGGGGGATGCATACAATGAGCAGTTCTTC; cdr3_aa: CASSLDYRLAGDAYNEQFF
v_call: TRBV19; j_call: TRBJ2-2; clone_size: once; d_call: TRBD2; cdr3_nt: TGTGCCAGTAGTATTCGCGGGGGGGGCACCGGGGAGCTGTTTTTT; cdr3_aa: CASSIRGGGTGELFF
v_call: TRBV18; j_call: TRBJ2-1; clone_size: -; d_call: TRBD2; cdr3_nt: TGTGCCAGCTCAGGGACTAGCGGGGGGACCTACAATGAGCAGTTCTTC; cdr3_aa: CASSGTSGGTYNEQFF
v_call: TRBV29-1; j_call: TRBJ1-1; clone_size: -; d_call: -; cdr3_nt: TGCAGCGTTGGGTCGGGGGGCACTGAAGCTTTCTTT; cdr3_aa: CSVGSGGTEAFF
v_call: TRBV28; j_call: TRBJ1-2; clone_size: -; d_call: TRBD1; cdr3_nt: TGTGCCAGCAGTGAACACAGGGGGCTGAATGGCTACACCTTC; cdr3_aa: CASSEHRGLNGYTF
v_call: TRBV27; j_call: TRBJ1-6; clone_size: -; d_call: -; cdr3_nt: TGTGCCAGCAGTTCCCAGACAGCCTATAATTCACCCCTCCACTTT; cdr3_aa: CASSSQTAYNSPLHF
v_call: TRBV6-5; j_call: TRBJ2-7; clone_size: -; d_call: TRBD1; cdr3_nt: TGTGCCAGCAGTTCCTGGGACAGCCAGGACGAGCAGTACTTC; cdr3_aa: CASSSWDSQDEQYF
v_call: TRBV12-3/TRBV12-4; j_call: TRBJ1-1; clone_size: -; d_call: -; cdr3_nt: TGTGCCAGCAGTAATTCTCCCCAGGGGCGAGCTTTCTTT; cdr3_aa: CASSNSPQGRAFF
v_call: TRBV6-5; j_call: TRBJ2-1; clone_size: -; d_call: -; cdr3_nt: TGTGCCAGCACGCCCAGCTCCTACAATGAGCAGTTCTTC; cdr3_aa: CASTPSSYNEQFF
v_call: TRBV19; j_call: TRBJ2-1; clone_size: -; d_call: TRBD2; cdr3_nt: TGTGCCAGTAGGAAGAGCGGGGGGGCCGATGAGCAGTTCTTC; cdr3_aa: CASRKSGGADEQFF
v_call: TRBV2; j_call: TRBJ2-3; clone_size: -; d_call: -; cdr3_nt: TGTGCCAGCAGGGGTTGGAGCGAAGATACGCAGTATTTT; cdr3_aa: CASRGWSEDTQYF
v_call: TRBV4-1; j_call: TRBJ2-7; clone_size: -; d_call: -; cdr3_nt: TGCGCCAGCAGCCAAGATTCACAGGGTTACTACGAGCAGTACTTC; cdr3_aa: CASSQDSQGYYEQYF
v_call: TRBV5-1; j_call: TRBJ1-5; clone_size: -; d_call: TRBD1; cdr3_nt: TGCGCCAGCAGCCTTGGACAGGATCAGCCCCAGCATTTT; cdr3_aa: CASSLGQDQPQHF
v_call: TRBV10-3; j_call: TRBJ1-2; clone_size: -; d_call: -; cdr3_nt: TGTGCCATCAGTGAGTCCCCAGGGGCCTATGGCTACACCTTC; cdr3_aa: CAISESPGAYGYTF
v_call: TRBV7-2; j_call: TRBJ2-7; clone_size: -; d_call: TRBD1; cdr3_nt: TGTGCCAGCAGCCCACTTAGGACAGGGAGTGACGAGCAGTACTTC; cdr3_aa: CASSPLRTGSDEQYF
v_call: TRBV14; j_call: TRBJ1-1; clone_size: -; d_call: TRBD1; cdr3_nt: TGTGCCAGCAGCCAAGATCAAAGACAGGGCATTGAAGCTTTCTTT; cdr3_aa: CASSQDQRQGIEAFF
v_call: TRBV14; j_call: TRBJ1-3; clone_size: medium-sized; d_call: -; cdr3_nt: TGTGCCAGCAGCCAAGATCAGGCCCTCTCTGGAAACACCATATATTTT; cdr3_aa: CASSQDQALSGNTIYF
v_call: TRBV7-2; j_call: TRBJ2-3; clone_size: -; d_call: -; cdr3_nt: TGTGCCAGCAGCCCTACCCCCAGGGTCCCAGATACGCAGTATTTT; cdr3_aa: CASSPTPRVPDTQYF
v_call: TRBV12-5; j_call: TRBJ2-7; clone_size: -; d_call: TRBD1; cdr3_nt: TGTGCTAGTGGTTTGGAAACCAAGGACAGGGCGATCTACGAGCAGTACTTC; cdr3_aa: CASGLETKDRAIYEQYF
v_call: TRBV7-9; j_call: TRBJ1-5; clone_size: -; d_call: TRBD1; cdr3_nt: TGTGCCAGCAGCCCGACAGGGGCCAGGGAGCCCCAGCATTTT; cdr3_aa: CASSPTGAREPQHF
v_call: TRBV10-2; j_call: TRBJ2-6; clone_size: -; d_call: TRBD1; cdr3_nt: TGCGCCAGCAGTCAGCAGGGGGCAGGGGCCAACGTCCTGACTTTC; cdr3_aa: CASSQQGAGANVLTF
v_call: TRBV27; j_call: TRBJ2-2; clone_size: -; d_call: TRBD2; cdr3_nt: TGTGCCAGCCGGCTAGCGGGGACCGGGGAGCTGTTTTTT; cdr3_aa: CASRLAGTGELFF
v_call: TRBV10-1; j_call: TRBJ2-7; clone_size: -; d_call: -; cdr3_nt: TGCGCCAGCAGTGAGTCCAGGCTGAAGGACGAGCAGTACTTC; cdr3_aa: CASSESRLKDEQYF
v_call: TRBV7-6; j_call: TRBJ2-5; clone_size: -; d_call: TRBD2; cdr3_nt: TGTGCCAGCAGCTTACCGGGGGAGGGGCAAGAGACCCAGTACTTC; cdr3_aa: CASSLPGEGQETQYF
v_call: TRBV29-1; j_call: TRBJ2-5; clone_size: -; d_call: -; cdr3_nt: TGCAGCGTCCCGAGACAGCAAGAGACCCAGTACTTC; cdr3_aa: CSVPRQQETQYF
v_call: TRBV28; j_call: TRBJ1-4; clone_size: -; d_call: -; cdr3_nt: TGTGCCAGCAGTCTCCGGACGGGAATGGCGAACGAAAAACTGTTTTTT; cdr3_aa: CASSLRTGMANEKLFF
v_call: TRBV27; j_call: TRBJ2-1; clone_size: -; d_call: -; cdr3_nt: TGTGCCAGCAGAACTAGCCCCAGCTCCTACAATGAGCAGTTCTTC; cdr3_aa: CASRTSPSSYNEQFF
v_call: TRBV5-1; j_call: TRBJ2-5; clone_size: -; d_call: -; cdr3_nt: TGCGCCAGCAGCTTGGGACTAGGAAGCCAGTACTTC; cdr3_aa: CASSLGLGSQYF
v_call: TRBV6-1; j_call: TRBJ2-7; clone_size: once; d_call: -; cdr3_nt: TGTGCCAGCAGTGAAATGGGAGGCGAGCAGTACTTC; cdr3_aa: CASSEMGGEQYF